The 14 T cell receptor beta chains in this list originate from one sample, sequenced in a study of tissue T cells after allogeneic stem cell transplantation. The time point denotes: mouse harvest day 14 after allogeneic transplant. Mouse grafts combined 10^7 T-cell-depleted bone marrow cells with 10^6 splenic CD5+ T cells. Sequenced by immunoSEQ multiplex PCR; TCRdb stores in-frame clones only, minus some. The repertoire holds over 2,500 clones, with about 50% as singletons. What was sequenced was gut tissue. These receptors all stem from a female BALB/c mouse given C57BL/6 T cells with graft-versus-host disease after an allogeneic hematopoietic cell transplant.

Details on this clone: Gene labels here are mouse ones. The DNA read from the CDR3 is TGTGCCAGCAGTCTGTACAATAGTGCAGAAACGCTGTAT. Translation: CASSLYNSAETLY. The CDR3 reads in full as CASSLYNSAETLYF. The chain employs TRBV26 and TRBJ2-3, with D hard to call. The sequence runs out 1 residue before the end of the CDR3; the remainder is reconstructed from the germline J gene. Germline CDR1 reads KGHPV; CDR2 reads FQNQEV (reference sequence). The length of the CDR3 is 14 residues. Trimming stripped 1 base from V and 0 bases from J, with 5 bases between.

Concerning this clone: All gene names here are mouse names. Read coverage stops 1 residue before the CDR3 terminus; the germline J gene supplies the remainder. The V and J genes are TRBV13-2 and TRBJ1-3; D possibly corresponds to TRBD1 (6 bases). Germline assignment: CDR1 NNHNN and CDR2 SYGAGS (reference sequence). The CDR3 runs 14 residues. V was cut by 6 bases and J by 0 bases, with 10 bases left in between. The CDR3 protein is CASARDISGNTLYF. CDR3 DNA, as far as it was read: TGTGCCAGCGCCAGGGACATTTCTGGAAATACGCTCTAT.

Regarding this clone: Gene names are the mouse ones. The read falls 1 residue short of the CDR3 end, and the missing part is taken from the germline J gene. The V and J genes are TRBV14 and TRBJ1-6; maybe TRBD1 (6 bases). TRBJ1-6 is given ORF status, its function remaining uncertain. V lost 1 base and J 9 bases, leaving 8 bases between the germline ends. The germline V gene encodes CDR1 SGHDT and CDR2 FRDEAV. This CDR3 comprises 13 residues. CDR3 bases read: TGTGCCAGCAGTTTCGCAGGGGTTTCGCCCCTCTAC. Its translation: CASSFAGVSPLY. The complete CDR3 reads CASSFAGVSPLYF.

Of note for this clone: Germline and genes here are mouse. The sequence runs out 1 residue before the end of the CDR3; the remainder is reconstructed from the germline J gene. The rearrangement links TRBV1 to TRBJ2-7, with TRBD2 identical over 8 bases. Trimming took 0 bases from V and 3 from J; bases not matched to a gene: 4. Germline-derived CDR1 and CDR2 are NSQYPW and LRSPGD (reference sequence). CDR3 size: 15 residues. CDR3 bases read: TGCACCTGCAGTGCAGATCTGGGGGGACTCTATGAACAGTAC. This encodes CTCSADLGGLYEQY. The CDR3 in its entirety is CTCSADLGGLYEQYF.

Details on this clone: The genes are named according to mouse. The CDR3 is cut off 1 residue early in the read; its end comes from the germline J gene. V and J are TRBV26 and TRBJ1-1; D is ambiguous. V lost 0 bases and J 1 base, leaving 6 bases between the germline ends. This CDR3 comprises 14 residues. In germline, CDR1 is KGHPV, CDR2 FQNQEV (reference sequence). The CDR3 DNA, read in part, is TGTGCCAGCAGTCTGTCAGGGATAAACACAGAAGTCTTC. It specifies CASSLSGINTEVF. Given in full, the CDR3 is CASSLSGINTEVFF.

This clone was found a few times. Gene and germline names: mouse. The read ends 1 residue before the CDR3 terminus; that terminus is restored from the germline J gene. The J gene is TRBJ1-1, the V gene TRBV12-1; 9 nucleotides line up with TRBD1. V trimming: 5 bases; J trimming: 9 bases; junction bases outside the gene matches: 9. CDR1 and CDR2 from the germline V gene are SGHSN and HYEKVE. This CDR3 comprises 13 residues. The CDR3 bases that were read are TGTGCCAGCTGGGGACAGGGCGGGAGAAAAGTCTTC. It yields the protein CASWGQGGRKVF. The full CDR3 protein is CASWGQGGRKVFF. Full variable domain (remainder filled in from reference TRBV12-1 and TRBJ1-1): DSGVVQSPRHIIKEKGGRSVLTCIPISGHSNVVWYQQTLGKELKFLIQHYEKVERDKGFLPSRFSVQQFDDYHSEMNMSALELEDSAMYFCASWGQGGRKVFFGKGTRLTVV.

A word on this clone: Germline and genes: mouse. The read stops 1 residue short of the end of the CDR3; the missing end is completed from the germline J gene. The V gene is TRBV26, the J gene TRBJ2-5, with D perhaps TRBD2 (7 bases). This CDR3 contains 14 residues. Trimming shortened V by 4 bases and J by 4 bases, and 12 bases separated the two germline ends. The germline CDR1 and CDR2 sequences are KGHPV and FQNQEV (reference sequence). The CDR3 sequence is CASSPRGAEDTQYF. The CDR3 DNA, read in part, is TGTGCCAGCAGTCCCCGGGGGGCGGAAGACACCCAGTAC.

With respect to this clone: Gene names follow the mouse nomenclature. The observed sequence ends 1 residue before the CDR3 terminus, with the missing tail filled in from the germline J gene. J is TRBJ1-1 and V is TRBV13-2, with a tentative D call TRBD1 (6 bases). Germline V gives CDR1 NNHNN, CDR2 SYGAGS (reference sequence). This CDR3 comprises 13 residues. Deletions cut 4 bases from V and 1 base from J, with 8 bases between. CDR3 DNA, as far as it was read: TGTGCCAGCGGTTTGACAGGAAACACAGAAGTCTTC. Translating gives CASGLTGNTEVF. The CDR3 in its entirety is CASGLTGNTEVFF.

Points on this clone: Genes and germline are mouse. With the read ending 1 residue before the CDR3 end, the germline J gene is used to fill in that end. The same CDR3 also results from other DNA sequences found in this sample. The chain joins TRBV26 to TRBJ2-7; D possibly matches TRBD1 or TRBD2 (5 bases each). Germline V gene lookup returns CDR1 KGHPV and CDR2 FQNQEV (reference sequence). CDR3 size: 14 residues. Trimming cost V 0 bases and J 0 bases, with 6 bases left between them. The covered CDR3 bases are TGTGCCAGCAGTCTGTCCGGGGGCTCCTATGAACAGTAC. Translating it yields CASSLSGGSYEQY. The entire CDR3 protein is CASSLSGGSYEQYF.

Concerning this clone: Genes here carry mouse names. The CDR3 end falls 1 residue outside the read, so it is completed with the germline J gene. This chain links TRBV2 with TRBJ2-7; D gene ambiguous. Trimming removed 0 bases from V and 4 bases from J, with 7 bases in between. The germline V gene has CDR1 LGHNA and CDR2 YSYQKL. This CDR3 comprises 13 residues. CDR3: CASSQDGQYEQYF. CDR3 DNA, as far as it was read: TGTGCCAGCAGCCAAGACGGGCAGTATGAACAGTAC.

Regarding this clone: Any gene name here is a mouse gene name. The CDR3 extends 1 residue past the end of the read, so its final part is completed from the germline J gene. This chain joins TRBV26 and TRBJ2-2; D might be TRBD1 or TRBD2, each matching 5 bases. The CDR3 has 15 amino acids. V lost 1 base and J lost 2, with 8 bases in between. Per the germline V gene, CDR1 is KGHPV and CDR2 is FQNQEV (reference sequence). The CDR3 loop is CASSLWGRNTGQLYF. The CDR3 bases that were read are TGTGCCAGCAGTCTGTGGGGGAGGAACACCGGGCAGCTCTAC.

On this clone: The gene names here belong to mouse. The read finishes 1 residue shy of the CDR3 end, and the germline J gene is used to complete it. The chain carries TRBV12-2 and TRBJ2-7; 7 nucleotides line up with TRBD2. The germline V gene has CDR1 SGHLS and CDR2 HYDKME. The CDR3 is 13 amino acids. Trimming took 4 bases from V and 0 from J; bases not matched to a gene: 2. The covered CDR3 bases are TGTGCCAGCTCGGGGGGGTTCTCCTATGAACAGTAC. Translating gives CASSGGFSYEQY. The full CDR3 reads CASSGGFSYEQYF.

As regards this clone: Gene labels here are mouse ones. The CDR3 end is not reached by the read, which stops 1 residue before it; the germline J gene fills it in. V is TRBV20 and J is TRBJ2-4; 10 nucleotides line up with TRBD2. Germline CDR1 and CDR2: GFQATS and STVNSAI. Germline trimming cut 6 bases from V and 4 bases from J; bases unmatched to any gene: 10. CDR3 length: 15 amino acids. CDR3 DNA, as far as it was read: TGTGGTGCCGACTGGGGGGCGCGGGGAGAAAACACCTTGTAC. Residues: CGADWGARGENTLY. The whole CDR3 sequence is CGADWGARGENTLYF.

By frequency in the sample, this clone is medium-sized. Germline and genes here are mouse. The CDR3 end lies 1 residue beyond the end of the read and is filled in from the germline J gene. This chain connects TRBV29 to TRBJ2-7; 9 bases align to TRBD1. The CDR3 sequence is 12 residues long. The ends lost 3 bases at V and 6 bases at J; junction bases unmatched: 0. CDR1 is MSHET, CDR2 SYDVDS, per germline. The CDR3 bases that were read are TGTGCTAGCAGTTTGGGACAGGGTGAACAGTAC. Translated, it gives CASSLGQGEQY. The whole CDR3 protein is CASSLGQGEQYF.